The clone carrying this TCR beta chain came up a few times. What it binds is unknown. TCRdb passed the 5' RACE reads through MiXCR, listing each CDR3 protein once. The sample shows roughly 1,500,000 distinct CDR3 sequences, less than 35% of them seen only once. The sample belongs to a study of identical twins. There were only healthy Caucasians among the donors. Overall study findings and caveats: Excess sharing by twins proved weaker in beta out-of-frame sequences.

Per germline, CDR1 SGHVS and CDR2 FQNEAQ. This CDR3 region has 15 residues. V dropped 5 bases and J dropped 6; count of bases not matched to a gene: 9. The sequence was collected from a newborn girl in good health. The V call is TRBV7-8, the J call TRBJ1-2, with 10 bases lining up with TRBD1. What was sequenced was cord blood. The DNA for the CDR3 is TGTGCCAGCAGCCTCTCACGGACAGGGGGAAATGGCTACACCTTC. Protein sequence: CASSLSRTGGNGYTF.